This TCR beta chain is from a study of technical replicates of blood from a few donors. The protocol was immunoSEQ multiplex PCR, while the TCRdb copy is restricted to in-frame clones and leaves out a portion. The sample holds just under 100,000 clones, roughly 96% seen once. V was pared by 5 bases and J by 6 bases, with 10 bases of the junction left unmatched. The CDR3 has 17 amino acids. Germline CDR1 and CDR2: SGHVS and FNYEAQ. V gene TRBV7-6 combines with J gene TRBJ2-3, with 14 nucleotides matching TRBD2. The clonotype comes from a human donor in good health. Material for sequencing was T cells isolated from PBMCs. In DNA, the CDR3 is TGTGCCAGCAGCAGGGGACTAGCGGGGGTTTCCGCGGATACGCAGTATTTT. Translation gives CASSRGLAGVSADTQYF.